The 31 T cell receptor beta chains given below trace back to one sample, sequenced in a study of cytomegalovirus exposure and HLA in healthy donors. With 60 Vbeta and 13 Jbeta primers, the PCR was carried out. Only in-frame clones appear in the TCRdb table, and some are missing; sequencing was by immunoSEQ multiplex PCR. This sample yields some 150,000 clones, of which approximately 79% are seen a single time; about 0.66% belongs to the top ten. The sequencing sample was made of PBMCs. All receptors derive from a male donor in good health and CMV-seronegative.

DNA of the CDR3: TGTGCCAGCAGCGGGCCCCCGAAGACAGGGACTGCGGAGCAGTTCTTC. Protein product: CASSGPPKTGTAEQFF. The chain recombines TRBV7-6 with TRBJ2-1, with a tentative D call TRBD1 (7 bases). CDR3 length equals 16 residues. Looked up from germline, CDR1 is SGHVS and CDR2 is FNYEAQ. Trimming shortened V by 5 bases and J by 10 bases, and 24 bases separated the two germline ends. Using reference TRBV7-6 and TRBJ2-1 for the parts outside the CDR3, the full variable domain is GAGVSQSPRYKVTKRGQDVALRCDPISGHVSLYWYRQALGQGPEFLTYFNYEAQQDKSGLPNDRFSAERPEGSISTLTIQRTEQRDSAMYRCASSGPPKTGTAEQFFGPGTRLTVL.

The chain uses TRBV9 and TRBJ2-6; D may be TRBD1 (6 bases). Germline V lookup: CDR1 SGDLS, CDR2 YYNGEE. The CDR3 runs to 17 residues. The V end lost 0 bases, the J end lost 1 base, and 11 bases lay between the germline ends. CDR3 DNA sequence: TGTGCCAGCAGCGTAGCTCAGCAGGGGTCTGGGGCCAACGTCCTGACTTTC. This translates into CASSVAQQGSGANVLTF.

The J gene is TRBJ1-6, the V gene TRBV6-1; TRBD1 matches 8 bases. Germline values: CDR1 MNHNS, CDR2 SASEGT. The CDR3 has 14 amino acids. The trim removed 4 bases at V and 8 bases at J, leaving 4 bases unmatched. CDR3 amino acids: CASSARGRDSPLHF. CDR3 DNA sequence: TGTGCCAGCAGTGCCAGGGGGCGCGATTCACCCCTCCACTTT.

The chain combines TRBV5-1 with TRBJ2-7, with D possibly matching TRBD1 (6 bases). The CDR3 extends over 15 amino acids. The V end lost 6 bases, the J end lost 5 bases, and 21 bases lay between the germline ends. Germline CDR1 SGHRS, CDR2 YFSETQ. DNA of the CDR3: TGCGCCAGCACGATTTCGACAGGCGGTCTTGACGAGCAGTACTTC. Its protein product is CASTISTGGLDEQYF.

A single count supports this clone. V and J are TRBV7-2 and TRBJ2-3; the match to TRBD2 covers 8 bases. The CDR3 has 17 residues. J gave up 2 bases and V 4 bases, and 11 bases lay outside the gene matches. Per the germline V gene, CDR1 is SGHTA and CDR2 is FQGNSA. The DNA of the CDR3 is TGTGCCAGCAGCTCTGGTTCGGGAGGGCCGGTCACAGATACGCAGTATTTT. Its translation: CASSSGSGGPVTDTQYF.

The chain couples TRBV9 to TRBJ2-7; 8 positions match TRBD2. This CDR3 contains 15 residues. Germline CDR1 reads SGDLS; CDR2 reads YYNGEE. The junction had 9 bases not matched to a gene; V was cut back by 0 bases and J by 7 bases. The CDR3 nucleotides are TGTGCCAGCAGCGTAGATCCAGCGGGAGCGGGGGAGCAGTACTTC. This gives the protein CASSVDPAGAGEQYF.

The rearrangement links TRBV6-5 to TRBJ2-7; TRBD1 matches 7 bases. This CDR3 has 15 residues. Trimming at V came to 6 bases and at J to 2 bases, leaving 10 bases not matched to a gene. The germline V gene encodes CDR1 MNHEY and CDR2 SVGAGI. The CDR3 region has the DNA TGTGCCAGCAGAGAGCTGGGACAGCTAACCTACGAGCAGTACTTC. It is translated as CASRELGQLTYEQYF.

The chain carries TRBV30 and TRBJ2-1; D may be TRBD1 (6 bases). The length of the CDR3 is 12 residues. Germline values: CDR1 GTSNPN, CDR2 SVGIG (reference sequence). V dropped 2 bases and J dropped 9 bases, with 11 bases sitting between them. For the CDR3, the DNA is TGTGCCTGGAGTACCTCAGGGGTTGAGCAGTTCTTC. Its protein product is CAWSTSGVEQFF.

The CDR3 DNA sequence: TGTGCCAGCAGTCCCCCGGGCACTGAAGCTTTCTTT. Its translation: CASSPPGTEAFF. The chain joins TRBV6-5 to TRBJ1-1; D remains unclear. CDR3 length equals 12 residues. Germline-derived CDR1 and CDR2 are MNHEY and SVGAGI. V lost 5 bases and J 4 bases, leaving 8 bases between the germline ends.

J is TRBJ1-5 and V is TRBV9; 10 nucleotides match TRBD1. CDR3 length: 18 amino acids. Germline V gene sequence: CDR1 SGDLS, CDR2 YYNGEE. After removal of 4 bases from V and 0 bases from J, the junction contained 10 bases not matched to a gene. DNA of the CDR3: TGTGCCAGCAGCCTCCGGACTAGACAGGGGGCTAGCAATCAGCCCCAGCATTTT. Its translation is CASSLRTRQGASNQPQHF.

In nucleotides, the CDR3 is TGTGCCAGCAGCTTACAACAGGGGGAGGGTGTTGAAGCTTTCTTT. Its protein product is CASSLQQGEGVEAFF. The chain links TRBV7-9 to TRBJ1-1; TRBD1 matches 8 bases. The V segment lost 2 bases and the J segment 7 bases; nucleotides outside the gene matches: 9. CDR1 and CDR2 from the germline V gene are SEHNR and FQNEAQ (reference sequence). The CDR3 runs 15 residues.

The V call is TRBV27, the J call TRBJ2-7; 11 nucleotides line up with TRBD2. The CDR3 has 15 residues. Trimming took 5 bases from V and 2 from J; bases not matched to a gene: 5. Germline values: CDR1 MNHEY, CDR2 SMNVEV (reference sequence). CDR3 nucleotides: TGTGCCAGCAGTCACACTAGCGGGAGCGCCTACGAGCAGTACTTC. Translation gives CASSHTSGSAYEQYF.

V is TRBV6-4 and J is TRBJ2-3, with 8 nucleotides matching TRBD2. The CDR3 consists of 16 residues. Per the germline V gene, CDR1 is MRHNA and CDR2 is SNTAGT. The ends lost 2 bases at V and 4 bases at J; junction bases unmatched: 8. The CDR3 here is CASSDGNGGAPDTQYF. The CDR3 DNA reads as TGTGCCAGCAGTGACGGGAACGGGGGGGCCCCAGATACGCAGTATTTT.

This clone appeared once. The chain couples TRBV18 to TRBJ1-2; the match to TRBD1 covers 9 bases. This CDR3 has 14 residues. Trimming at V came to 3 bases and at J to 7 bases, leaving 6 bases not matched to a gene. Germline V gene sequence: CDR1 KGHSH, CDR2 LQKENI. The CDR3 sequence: CASSPLDRGGGYTF. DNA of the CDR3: TGTGCCAGCTCACCGCTGGACAGGGGAGGTGGCTACACCTTC.

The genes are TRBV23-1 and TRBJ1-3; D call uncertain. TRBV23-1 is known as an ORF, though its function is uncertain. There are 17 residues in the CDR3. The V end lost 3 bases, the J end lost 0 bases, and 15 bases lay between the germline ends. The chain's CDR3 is CASSHSNDNVSGNTIYF. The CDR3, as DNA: TGCGCCAGCAGTCACTCGAACGACAACGTCTCTGGAAACACCATATATTTT.

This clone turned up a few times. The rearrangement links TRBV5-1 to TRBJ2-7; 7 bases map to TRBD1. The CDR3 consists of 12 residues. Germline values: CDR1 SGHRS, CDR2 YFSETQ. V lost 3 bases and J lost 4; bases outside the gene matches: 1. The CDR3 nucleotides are TGCGCCAGCAGCTGGGACAGTTACGAGCAGTACTTC. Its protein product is CASSWDSYEQYF.

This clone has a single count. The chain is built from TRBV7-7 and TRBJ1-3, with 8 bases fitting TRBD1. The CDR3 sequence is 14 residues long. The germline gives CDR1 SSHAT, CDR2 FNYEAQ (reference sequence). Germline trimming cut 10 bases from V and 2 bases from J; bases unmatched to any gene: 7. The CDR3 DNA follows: TGTGCCACCACAGGGGGAAAAACTGGAAACACCATATATTTT. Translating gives CATTGGKTGNTIYF.

The CDR3 here is CASTPPGGVTEAFF. In nucleotides, the CDR3 is TGTGCCAGCACCCCCCCGGGAGGGGTCACTGAAGCTTTCTTT. The chain employs TRBV6-5 and TRBJ1-1, with D tentatively TRBD1 (5 bases). Germline lookup yields CDR1 MNHEY and CDR2 SVGAGI. This CDR3 region has 14 residues. V shed 7 bases and J shed 4 bases, with 16 bases lying between them.

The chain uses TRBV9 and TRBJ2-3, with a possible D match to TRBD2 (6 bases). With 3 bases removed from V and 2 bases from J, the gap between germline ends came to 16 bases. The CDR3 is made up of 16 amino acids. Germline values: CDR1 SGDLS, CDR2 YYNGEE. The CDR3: CASSAGGGRPTDTQYF. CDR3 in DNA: TGTGCCAGCAGCGCTGGGGGTGGGAGGCCCACAGATACGCAGTATTTT. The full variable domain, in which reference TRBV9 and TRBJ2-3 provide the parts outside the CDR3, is DSGVTQTPKHLITATGQRVTLRCSPRSGDLSVYWYQQSLDQGLQFLIQYYNGEERAKGNILERFSAQQFPDLHSELNLSSLELGDSALYFCASSAGGGRPTDTQYFGPGTRLTVL.

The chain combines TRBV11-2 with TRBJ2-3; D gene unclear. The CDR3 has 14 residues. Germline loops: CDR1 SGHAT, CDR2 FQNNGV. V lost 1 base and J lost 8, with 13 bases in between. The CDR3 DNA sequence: TGTGCCAGCAGCTTAGCTCGGGTAGAGCCTACGCAGTATTTT. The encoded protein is CASSLARVEPTQYF.

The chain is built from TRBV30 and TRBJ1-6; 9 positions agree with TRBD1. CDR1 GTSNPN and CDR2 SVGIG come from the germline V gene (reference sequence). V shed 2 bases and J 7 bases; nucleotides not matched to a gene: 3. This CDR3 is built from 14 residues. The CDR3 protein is CAWSFDRGNSPLHF. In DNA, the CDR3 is TGTGCCTGGAGTTTCGACAGGGGGAATTCACCCCTCCACTTT.

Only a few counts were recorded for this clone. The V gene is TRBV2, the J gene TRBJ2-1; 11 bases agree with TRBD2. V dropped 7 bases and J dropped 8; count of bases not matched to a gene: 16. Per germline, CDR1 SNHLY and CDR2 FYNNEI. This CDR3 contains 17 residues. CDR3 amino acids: CASTATQSGTSGHEQFF. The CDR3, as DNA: TGTGCCAGCACTGCCACTCAATCCGGGACTAGCGGACATGAGCAGTTCTTC.

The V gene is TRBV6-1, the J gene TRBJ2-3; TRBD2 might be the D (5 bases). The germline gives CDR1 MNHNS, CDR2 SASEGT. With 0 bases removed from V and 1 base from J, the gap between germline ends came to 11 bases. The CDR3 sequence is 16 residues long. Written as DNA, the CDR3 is TGTGCCAGCAGTGAAGCTATTAGCGTAGGCACAGATACGCAGTATTTT. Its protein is CASSEAISVGTDTQYF.

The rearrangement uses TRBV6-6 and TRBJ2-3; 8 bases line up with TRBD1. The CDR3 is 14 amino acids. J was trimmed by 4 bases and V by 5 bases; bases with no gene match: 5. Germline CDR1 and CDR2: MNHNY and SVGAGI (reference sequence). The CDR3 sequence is CASSPGQGPDTQYF. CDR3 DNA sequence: TGTGCCAGCAGTCCTGGACAGGGACCAGATACGCAGTATTTT.

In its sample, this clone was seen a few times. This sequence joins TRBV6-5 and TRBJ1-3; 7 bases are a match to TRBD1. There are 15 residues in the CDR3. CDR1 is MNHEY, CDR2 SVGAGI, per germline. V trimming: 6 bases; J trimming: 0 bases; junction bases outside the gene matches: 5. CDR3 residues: CASRRRQGSGNTIYF. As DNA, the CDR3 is TGTGCCAGCAGGCGCCGACAGGGCTCTGGAAACACCATATATTTT.

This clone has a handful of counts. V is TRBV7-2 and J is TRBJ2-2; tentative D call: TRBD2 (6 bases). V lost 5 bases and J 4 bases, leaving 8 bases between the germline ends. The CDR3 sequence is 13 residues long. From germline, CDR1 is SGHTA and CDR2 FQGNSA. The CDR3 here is CASSPGVTGELFF. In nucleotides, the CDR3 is TGTGCCAGCAGCCCGGGGGTCACCGGGGAGCTGTTTTTT.

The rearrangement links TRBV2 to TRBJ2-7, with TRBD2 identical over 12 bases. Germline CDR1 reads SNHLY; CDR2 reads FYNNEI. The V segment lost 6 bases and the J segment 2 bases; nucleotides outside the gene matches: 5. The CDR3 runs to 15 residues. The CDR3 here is CASRETSGGPYEQYF. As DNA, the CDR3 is TGTGCCAGCAGAGAGACTAGCGGGGGACCCTACGAGCAGTACTTC. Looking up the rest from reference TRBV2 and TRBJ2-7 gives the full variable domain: EPEVTQTPSHQVTQMGQEVILRCVPISNHLYFYWYRQILGQKVEFLVSFYNNEISEKSEIFDDQFSVERPDGSNFTLKIRSTKLEDSAMYFCASRETSGGPYEQYFGPGTRLTVT.

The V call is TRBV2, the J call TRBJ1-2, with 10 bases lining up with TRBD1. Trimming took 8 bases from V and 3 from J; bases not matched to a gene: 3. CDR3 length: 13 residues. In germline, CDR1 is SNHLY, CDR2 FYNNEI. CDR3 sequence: CASRQGADYGYTF. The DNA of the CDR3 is TGTGCCAGCCGACAGGGGGCGGACTATGGCTACACCTTC.

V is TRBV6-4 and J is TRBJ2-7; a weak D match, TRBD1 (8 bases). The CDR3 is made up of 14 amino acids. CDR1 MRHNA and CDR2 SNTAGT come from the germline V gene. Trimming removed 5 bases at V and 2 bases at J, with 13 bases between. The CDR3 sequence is CASSQQGGPYEQYF. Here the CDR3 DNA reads TGTGCCAGCAGTCAACAGGGGGGGCCCTACGAGCAGTACTTC.

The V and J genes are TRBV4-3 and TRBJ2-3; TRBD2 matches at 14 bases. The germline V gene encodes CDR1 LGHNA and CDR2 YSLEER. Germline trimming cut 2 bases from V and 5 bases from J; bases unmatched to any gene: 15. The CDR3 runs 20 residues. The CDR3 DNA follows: TGCGCCAGCAGCCAATCGGCGGGACTAGCGGGAGCTTTCAATGGAGATACGCAGTATTTT. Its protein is CASSQSAGLAGAFNGDTQYF.

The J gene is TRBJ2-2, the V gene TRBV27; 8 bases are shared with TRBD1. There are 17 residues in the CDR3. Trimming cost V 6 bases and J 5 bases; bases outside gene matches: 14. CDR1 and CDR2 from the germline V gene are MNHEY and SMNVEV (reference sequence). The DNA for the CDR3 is TGTGCCAGCAGCTCTTTATCAGGGGGCTGGAGAACCGGGGAGCTGTTTTTT. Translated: CASSSLSGGWRTGELFF.